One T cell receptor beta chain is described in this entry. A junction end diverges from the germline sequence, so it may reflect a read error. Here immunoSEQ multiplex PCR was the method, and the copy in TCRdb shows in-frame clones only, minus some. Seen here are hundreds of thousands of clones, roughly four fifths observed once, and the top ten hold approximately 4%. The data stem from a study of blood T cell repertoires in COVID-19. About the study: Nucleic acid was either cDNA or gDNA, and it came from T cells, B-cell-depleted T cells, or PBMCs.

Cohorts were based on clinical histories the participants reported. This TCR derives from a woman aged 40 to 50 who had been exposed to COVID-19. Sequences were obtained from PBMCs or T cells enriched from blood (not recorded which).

CDR3 loop: CASSKDLDRADNSPLHF. The CDR3 bases are TGCGCCAGCAGCAAAGACCTAGACAGGGCCGATAATTCACCCCTCCACTTT. The chain joins TRBV4-1 to TRBJ1-6, with 7 nucleotides matching TRBD1. The CDR3 extends over 17 amino acids. Germline values: CDR1 MGHRA, CDR2 YSYEKL.